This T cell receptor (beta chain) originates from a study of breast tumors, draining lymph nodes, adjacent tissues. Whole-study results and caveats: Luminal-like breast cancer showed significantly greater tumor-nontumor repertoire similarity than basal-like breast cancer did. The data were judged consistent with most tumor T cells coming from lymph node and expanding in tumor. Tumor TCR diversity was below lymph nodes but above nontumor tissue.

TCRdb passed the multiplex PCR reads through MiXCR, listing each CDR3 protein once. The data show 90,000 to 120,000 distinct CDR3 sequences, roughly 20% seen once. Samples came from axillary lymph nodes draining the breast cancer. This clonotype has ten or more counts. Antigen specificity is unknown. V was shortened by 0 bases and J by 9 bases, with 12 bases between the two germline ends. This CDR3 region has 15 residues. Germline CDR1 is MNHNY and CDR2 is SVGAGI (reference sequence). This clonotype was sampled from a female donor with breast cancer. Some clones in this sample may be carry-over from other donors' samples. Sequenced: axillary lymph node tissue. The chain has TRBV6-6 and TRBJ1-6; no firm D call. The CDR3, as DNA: TGTGCCAGCAGTTACTCCCGGGAAAAGGCTTCACCCCTCCACTTT. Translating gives CASSYSREKASPLHF.